The 24 T cell receptor beta chains reported below all come from one sample, sequenced in a study of blood T cell repertoires in COVID-19. The table came from immunoSEQ multiplex PCR; TCRdb's copy has only in-frame clones and leaves some out. The table includes nearly 350,000 clones, 75% to 90% detected once. Sequencing input: peripheral blood. These receptors were taken from a woman between 50 and 59 years old with COVID-19, enrolled during active disease.

The sample holds one count of this clone. V gene TRBV2 combines with J gene TRBJ1-5, with D tentatively TRBD1 (5 bases). V lost 9 bases and J lost 5, with 8 bases in between. Germline-derived CDR1 and CDR2 are SNHLY and FYNNEI. CDR3 length: 11 amino acids. The CDR3 spells CASGGDQPQHF. CDR3 nucleotide sequence: TGTGCCAGTGGGGGGGATCAGCCCCAGCATTTT.

This clone was detected once. This chain uses TRBV19 with TRBJ2-1; perhaps TRBD2 as D (5 bases). With 4 bases removed from V and 7 bases from J, the gap between germline ends came to 14 bases. Germline-derived CDR1 and CDR2 are LNHDA and SQIVND (reference sequence). The CDR3 sequence is 14 residues long. The CDR3 protein is CASSRYGGRNEQFF. CDR3 DNA sequence: TGTGCCAGTAGTAGGTACGGCGGGCGGAATGAGCAGTTCTTC.

This chain joins TRBV5-6 and TRBJ2-5; D not resolved. V shed 4 bases and J shed 2 bases, with 9 bases lying between them. This CDR3 is 13 amino acids long. Germline lookup yields CDR1 SGHDT and CDR2 YYEEEE. DNA of the CDR3: TGTGCCAGCAGCCCGTCGAGTCAAGAGACCCAGTACTTC. This gives the protein CASSPSSQETQYF.

The chain recombines TRBV11-2 with TRBJ1-1, with 7 bases lining up with TRBD1. This CDR3 is built from 16 residues. Germline V lookup: CDR1 SGHAT, CDR2 FQNNGV. Losses at the gene ends were 2 bases for V and 4 bases for J; bases not matched to a gene: 10. The CDR3: CASSLRGTDRSTEAFF. The CDR3 DNA reads TGTGCCAGCAGCTTACGAGGTACGGACAGGAGCACTGAAGCTTTCTTT.

This chain connects TRBV5-1 to TRBJ2-1; a weak D match, TRBD1 (6 bases). CDR1 SGHRS and CDR2 YFSETQ come from the germline V gene. Trimming took off 0 bases at V and 2 bases at J, with 12 bases between the two ends. The CDR3 totals 16 residues. CDR3 amino acids: CASSLDVDRAYNEQFF. The CDR3 region has the DNA TGCGCCAGCAGCTTGGACGTGGACAGAGCCTACAATGAGCAGTTCTTC.

V and J are TRBV2 and TRBJ2-2, with TRBD1 identical over 9 bases. The V gene's germline CDR1 is SNHLY and CDR2 FYNNEI. The J segment lost 3 bases and the V segment lost 2 bases, leaving 1 base of the junction unmatched. The CDR3 has 15 amino acids. CDR3 sequence reads: CASSERTGDTGELFF. The CDR3 region has the DNA TGTGCCAGCAGTGAACGGACAGGGGACACCGGGGAGCTGTTTTTT.

This chain connects TRBV24-1 to TRBJ2-5, with TRBD1 matching over 9 bases. V trimming: 6 bases; J trimming: 2 bases; junction bases outside the gene matches: 3. This CDR3 has 14 amino acids. In germline, CDR1 is KGHDR, CDR2 SFDVKD. CDR3 amino acids: CATSPGTGQETQYF. The CDR3 nucleotides read TGTGCCACCAGTCCCGGGACAGGGCAAGAGACCCAGTACTTC.

The chain joins TRBV15 to TRBJ1-5; maybe TRBD1 (5 bases). Germline CDR1 and CDR2: LNHNV and YYDKDF (reference sequence). V was trimmed by 0 bases and J by 3 bases, leaving 9 bases between them. This CDR3 has 15 residues. Here the CDR3 reads CATSRDDSNNQPQHF. The CDR3 coding sequence is TGTGCCACCAGCAGAGACGACAGCAACAATCAGCCCCAGCATTTT.

The gene calls are TRBV25-1 and TRBJ2-1, with 9 bases fitting TRBD1. V gave up 6 bases and J gave up 8 bases; unmatched junction bases: 8. CDR1 is MGHDK, CDR2 SYGVNS, per germline. The CDR3 runs 14 residues. This CDR3 is CASRAGTGSYEQFF. CDR3 sequence (DNA): TGTGCCAGCAGAGCCGGGACAGGGTCATATGAGCAGTTCTTC.

This sequence joins TRBV11-2 and TRBJ1-2; tentative D call: TRBD1 (5 bases). V lost 1 base, J lost 8 bases, and 11 bases lay in between. CDR3 length: 13 amino acids. Per the germline V gene, CDR1 is SGHAT and CDR2 is FQNNGV. Here the CDR3 DNA reads TGTGCCAGCAGCTTAGGTGCAGGGAAAGGCTACACCTTC. Translating it yields CASSLGAGKGYTF.

This chain connects TRBV30 to TRBJ2-2; no firm D call. Germline CDR1 reads GTSNPN; CDR2 reads SVGIG (reference sequence). The CDR3 loop spans 15 amino acids. V gave up 4 bases and J gave up 0 bases, with 12 bases separating them. The CDR3 bases are TGTGCCTGGAACCGTCCACAGACGAACACCGGGGAGCTGTTTTTT. Translated, it gives CAWNRPQTNTGELFF.

The sample holds one count of this clone. J is TRBJ2-3 and V is TRBV2; 12 bases are a match to TRBD2. The J segment lost 3 bases and the V segment lost 1 base, leaving 8 bases of the junction unmatched. The CDR3 consists of 18 residues. CDR1 is SNHLY and CDR2 is FYNNEI in the germline V gene. The CDR3 region is CASSEGLAGGPRTDTQYF. CDR3 nucleotide sequence: TGTGCCAGCAGTGAAGGCCTAGCGGGAGGGCCCCGGACAGATACGCAGTATTTT. The complete variable domain, with remaining parts taken from reference TRBV2 and TRBJ2-3, reads EPEVTQTPSHQVTQMGQEVILRCVPISNHLYFYWYRQILGQKVEFLVSFYNNEISEKSEIFDDQFSVERPDGSNFTLKIRSTKLEDSAMYFCASSEGLAGGPRTDTQYFGPGTRLTVL.

This rearrangement joins TRBV6-5 to TRBJ2-1; 7 bases line up with TRBD2. Germline V gene data show CDR1 as MNHEY and CDR2 as SVGAGI. V lost 8 bases to trimming and J lost 3 bases; unmatched junction nucleotides: 4. CDR3 length: 13 residues. DNA for the CDR3: TGTGCCAGCGGGGGGGGAGTCTACAATGAGCAGTTCTTC. It yields the protein CASGGGVYNEQFF.

The chain has TRBV10-3 and TRBJ2-7; 7 bases map to TRBD2. Germline CDR1 reads ENHRY; CDR2 reads SYGVKD. This CDR3 is 15 amino acids long. After removal of 4 bases from V and 1 base from J, the junction contained 7 bases not matched to a gene. CDR3 protein: CAISGREVTSYEQYF. The CDR3 DNA follows: TGTGCCATCAGTGGACGGGAGGTCACATCCTACGAGCAGTACTTC.

V gene TRBV7-3 combines with J gene TRBJ2-7; tentative D call: TRBD2 (6 bases). The V gene's germline CDR1 is SGHTA and CDR2 FQGTGA. Between the trimmed V and J ends, which lost 5 bases and 10 bases, there was a span of 21 bases. The CDR3 totals 14 residues. The CDR3 loop is CASSRSRDSSQQYF. CDR3 DNA sequence: TGTGCCAGCAGCCGGAGCCGGGACTCTTCCCAACAGTACTTC.

This chain joins TRBV7-2 and TRBJ1-5, with D possibly matching TRBD1 (6 bases). From germline, CDR1 is SGHTA and CDR2 FQGNSA. Deletions cut 5 bases from V and 5 bases from J, with 13 bases between. This CDR3 is built from 14 residues. This chain's CDR3 is CASSPRGMDQPQHF. The CDR3 DNA is TGTGCCAGCAGCCCCAGGGGTATGGATCAGCCCCAGCATTTT.

Of note for this clone: The same CDR3 can be traced to other DNA sequences in this sample. The J gene is TRBJ2-7, the V gene TRBV18, with TRBD1 matching over 10 bases. CDR3 length: 13 amino acids. J lost 5 bases, V lost 3 bases, and 1 base had no gene match. Looked up from germline, CDR1 is KGHSH and CDR2 is LQKENI. CDR3 coding DNA: TGTGCCAGCTCACCCGGGACAGGGGACGAGCAGTACTTC. Translated, it gives CASSPGTGDEQYF.

The chain recombines TRBV2 with TRBJ1-3, with 8 bases lining up with TRBD1. The CDR3 extends over 15 amino acids. Germline V gene sequence: CDR1 SNHLY, CDR2 FYNNEI. J was trimmed by 4 bases and V by 2 bases; bases with no gene match: 4. The CDR3 is CASSEQGARGNTIYF. DNA for the CDR3: TGTGCCAGCAGTGAACAGGGGGCGCGCGGAAACACCATATATTTT.

This clone showed up just a few times. The V call is TRBV27, the J call TRBJ2-5, with a possible D match to TRBD1 (6 bases). The ends were cut back, 6 bases at V and 4 bases at J, with 12 bases in the middle. The CDR3 is made up of 13 amino acids. Germline CDR1 MNHEY, CDR2 SMNVEV (reference sequence). Written as DNA, the CDR3 is TGTGCCAGCAGCGCTCTACAGGGAGAGACCCAGTACTTC. Its protein product is CASSALQGETQYF.

J is TRBJ2-4 and V is TRBV5-4, with 9 bases fitting TRBD2. Germline assignment: CDR1 SGHNT and CDR2 YYREEE (reference sequence). This CDR3 comprises 15 residues. V trimming: 2 bases; J trimming: 2 bases; junction bases outside the gene matches: 2. The CDR3 reads CASSFAGGTKNIQYF. CDR3 nucleotide sequence: TGTGCCAGCAGCTTTGCGGGAGGGACCAAAAACATTCAGTACTTC.

The V and J genes are TRBV7-2 and TRBJ2-7, with 9 bases lining up with TRBD2. Trimming removed 5 bases from V and 2 bases from J; junction bases left unmatched: 13. The germline CDR1 and CDR2 sequences are SGHTA and FQGNSA. The CDR3 is 17 residues long. The CDR3 DNA reads TGTGCCAGCAGCCAGGCGGTAGCGGGAGCCCCCCCCTACGAGCAGTACTTC. Residues: CASSQAVAGAPPYEQYF. Looking up the rest from reference TRBV7-2 and TRBJ2-7 gives the full variable domain: GAGVSQSPSNKVTEKGKDVELRCDPISGHTALYWYRQSLGQGLEFLIYFQGNSAPDKSGLPSDRFSAERTGGSVSTLTIQRTQQEDSAVYLCASSQAVAGAPPYEQYFGPGTRLTVT.

A word on this clone: Relative to the germline gene, one junction end is altered; a read error may explain this. This chain connects TRBV14 to TRBJ2-7, with 10 bases aligning to TRBD1. CDR1 is SGHDN, CDR2 FVKESK, per germline. There are 15 residues in the CDR3. The CDR3 bases are TGTGCCAGCAGCCAAGAAACTGACAGGGGGCGGAAGCGAGGTTTC. It encodes CASSQETDRGRKRGF.

The rearrangement uses TRBV6-2 or TRBV6-3 and TRBJ2-5, with D tentatively TRBD2 (5 bases). The germline V gene encodes CDR1 MNHEY and CDR2 SVGEGT. The CDR3 runs 13 residues. Trimming pared 4 bases from V and 2 bases from J, leaving 8 bases between. CDR3: CASSWRLQETQYF. The CDR3 coding sequence is TGTGCCAGCAGTTGGAGGTTACAAGAGACCCAGTACTTC.

The chain carries TRBV7-9 and TRBJ2-7; 7 positions agree with TRBD2. The CDR3 runs 14 residues. The trim removed 1 base at V and 5 bases at J, leaving 5 bases unmatched. From germline, CDR1 is SEHNR and CDR2 FQNEAQ (reference sequence). The CDR3 region has the DNA TGTGCCAGCAGCTTAGACCAGAGCGGGGACGAGCAGTACTTC. Its translation: CASSLDQSGDEQYF.